The T cell receptor beta chain described here comes from a study of blood T cell repertoires in COVID-19. Turning to the study itself: Samples representing acute and convalescent COVID-19 were sourced from the United States, Italy and Spain.

This CDR3 is 13 amino acids long. Germline loops: CDR1 MNHNY, CDR2 SVGAGI (reference sequence). V lost 2 bases to trimming and J lost 4 bases, with 6 bases between them. Original processing notes: Estimation of nucleated cell counts was performed using reference gene primer amplification. TCRdb keeps only in-frame clones here, not all; method: immunoSEQ multiplex PCR. Clone size and V and J calls were adopted from that table, with D and trimming inferred from the DNA. The profile covers about 66,000 clones, with approximately 86% appearing a single time and less than 8.5% taken by the ten largest. This receptor was identified in a man aged 55-75 years with acute or convalescent COVID-19. The genes are TRBV6-6 and TRBJ1-5, with D hard to call. The sequenced sample was peripheral blood. This CDR3 reads CASSYIVNQPQHF. In nucleotides, the CDR3 is TGTGCCAGCAGTTACATCGTGAATCAGCCCCAGCATTTT.